The sequence of this TCR beta chain was determined in a study of shared clonotypes between healthy human individuals. Assay used: immunoSEQ multiplex PCR; TCRdb lists only in-frame clones, some missing. This repertoire shows more than 450,000 clones, around 79% found once; its top ten account for roughly 13%. The CDR3 consists of 17 residues. Germline V gives CDR1 SGHDT, CDR2 YYEEEE. Trimming removed 0 bases from V and 0 bases from J, with 16 bases in between. Sequencing was carried out using PBMCs. This TCR was recovered from a woman aged 40 to 50 in good health. Some clones in this sample may be carry-over from other donors' samples. V gene TRBV5-6 combines with J gene TRBJ2-7, with D perhaps TRBD1 (5 bases). CDR3 sequence reads: CASSLGWGGRSSYEQYF. The CDR3 DNA follows: TGTGCCAGCAGCTTGGGGTGGGGCGGTAGGAGCTCCTACGAGCAGTACTTC.